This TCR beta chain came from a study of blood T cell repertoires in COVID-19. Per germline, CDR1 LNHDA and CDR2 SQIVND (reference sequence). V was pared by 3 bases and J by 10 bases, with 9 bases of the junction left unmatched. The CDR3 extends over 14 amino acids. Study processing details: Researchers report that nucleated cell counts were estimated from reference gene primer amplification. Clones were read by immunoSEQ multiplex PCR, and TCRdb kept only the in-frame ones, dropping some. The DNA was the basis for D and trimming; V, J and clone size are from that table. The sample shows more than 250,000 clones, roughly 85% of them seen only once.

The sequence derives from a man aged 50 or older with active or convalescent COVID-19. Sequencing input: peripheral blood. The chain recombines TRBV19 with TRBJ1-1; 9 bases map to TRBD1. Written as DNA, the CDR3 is TGTGCCAGTAGTATCTCGACAGGGGGTAAGCCAGCTTTCTTT. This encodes CASSISTGGKPAFF.